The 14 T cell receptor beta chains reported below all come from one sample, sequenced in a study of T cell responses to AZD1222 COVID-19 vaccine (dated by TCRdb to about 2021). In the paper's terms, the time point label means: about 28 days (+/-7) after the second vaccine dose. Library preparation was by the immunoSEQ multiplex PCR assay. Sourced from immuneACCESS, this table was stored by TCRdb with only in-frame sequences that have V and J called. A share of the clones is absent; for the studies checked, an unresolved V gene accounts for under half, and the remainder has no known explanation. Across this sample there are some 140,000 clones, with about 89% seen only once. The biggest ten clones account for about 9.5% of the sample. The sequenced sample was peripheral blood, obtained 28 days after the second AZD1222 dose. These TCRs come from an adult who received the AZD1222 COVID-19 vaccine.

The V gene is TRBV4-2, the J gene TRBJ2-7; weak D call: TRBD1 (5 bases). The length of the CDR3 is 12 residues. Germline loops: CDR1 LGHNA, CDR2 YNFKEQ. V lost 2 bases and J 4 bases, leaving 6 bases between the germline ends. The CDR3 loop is CASSQRGYEQYF. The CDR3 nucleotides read TGTGCCAGCAGCCAAAGGGGTTACGAGCAGTACTTC.

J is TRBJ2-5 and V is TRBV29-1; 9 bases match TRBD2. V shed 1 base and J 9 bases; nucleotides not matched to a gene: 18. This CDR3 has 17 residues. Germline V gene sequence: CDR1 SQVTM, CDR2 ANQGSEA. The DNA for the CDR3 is TGCAGCGTTGAAGCAGAGGGAGCGGGGGGACTACCAGGGGCCCAGTACTTC. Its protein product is CSVEAEGAGGLPGAQYF.

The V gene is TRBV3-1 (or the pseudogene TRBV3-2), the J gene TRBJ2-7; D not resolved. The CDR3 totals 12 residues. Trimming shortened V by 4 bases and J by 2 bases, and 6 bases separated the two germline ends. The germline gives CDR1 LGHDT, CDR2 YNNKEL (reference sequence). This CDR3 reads CASSRTAYEQYF. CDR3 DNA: TGTGCCAGCAGCCGAACAGCCTACGAGCAGTACTTC.

CDR3 DNA sequence: TGTGCCAGCAGCTCACAGGGGGCGGAAACTGAAGCTTTCTTT. Translation gives CASSSQGAETEAFF. The chain recombines TRBV7-9 with TRBJ1-1; 9 nucleotides agree with TRBD1. After removal of 4 bases from V and 5 bases from J, the junction contained 5 bases not matched to a gene. The germline V gene has CDR1 SEHNR and CDR2 FQNEAQ (reference sequence). The CDR3 has 14 amino acids.

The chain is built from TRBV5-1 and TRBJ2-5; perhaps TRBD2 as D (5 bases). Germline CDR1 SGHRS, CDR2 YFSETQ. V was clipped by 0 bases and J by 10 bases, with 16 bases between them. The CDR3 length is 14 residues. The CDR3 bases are TGCGCCAGCAGCTTGGGAGCGGCCCGGGTGGACCAGTACTTC. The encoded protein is CASSLGAARVDQYF. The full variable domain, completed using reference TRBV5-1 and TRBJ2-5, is KAGVTQTPRYLIKTRGQQVTLSCSPISGHRSVSWYQQTPGQGLQFLFEYFSETQRNKGNFPGRFSGRQFSNSRSEMNVSTLELGDSALYLCASSLGAARVDQYFGPGTRLLVL.

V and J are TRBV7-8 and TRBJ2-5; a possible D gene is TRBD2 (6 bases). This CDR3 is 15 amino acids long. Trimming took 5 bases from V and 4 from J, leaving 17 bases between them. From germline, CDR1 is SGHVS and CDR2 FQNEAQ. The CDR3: CASSPLAGSGETQYF. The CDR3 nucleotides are TGTGCCAGCAGCCCCTTGGCGGGAAGTGGAGAGACCCAGTACTTC. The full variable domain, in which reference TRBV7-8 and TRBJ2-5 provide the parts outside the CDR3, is GAGVSQSPRYKVAKRGQDVALRCDPISGHVSLFWYQQALGQGPEFLTYFQNEAQLDKSGLPSDRFFAERPEGSVSTLKIQRTQQEDSAVYLCASSPLAGSGETQYFGPGTRLLVL.

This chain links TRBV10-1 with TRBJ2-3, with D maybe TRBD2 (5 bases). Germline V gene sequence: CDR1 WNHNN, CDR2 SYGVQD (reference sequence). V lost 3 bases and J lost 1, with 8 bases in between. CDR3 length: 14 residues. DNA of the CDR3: TGCGCCAGCAGTGAAGGGAGTCGCACAGATACGCAGTATTTT. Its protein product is CASSEGSRTDTQYF.

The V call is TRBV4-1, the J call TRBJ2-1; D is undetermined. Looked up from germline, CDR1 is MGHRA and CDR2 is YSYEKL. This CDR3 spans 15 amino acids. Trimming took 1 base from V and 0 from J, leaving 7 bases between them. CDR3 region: CASSQAPSSYNEQFF. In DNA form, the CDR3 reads TGCGCCAGCAGCCAAGCACCAAGCTCCTACAATGAGCAGTTCTTC.

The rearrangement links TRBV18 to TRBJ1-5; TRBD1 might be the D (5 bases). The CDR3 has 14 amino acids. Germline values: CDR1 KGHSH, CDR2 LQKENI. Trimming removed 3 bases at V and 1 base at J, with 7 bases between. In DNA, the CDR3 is TGTGCCAGCTCACCGGGGACGAGCAATCAGCCCCAGCATTTT. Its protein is CASSPGTSNQPQHF.

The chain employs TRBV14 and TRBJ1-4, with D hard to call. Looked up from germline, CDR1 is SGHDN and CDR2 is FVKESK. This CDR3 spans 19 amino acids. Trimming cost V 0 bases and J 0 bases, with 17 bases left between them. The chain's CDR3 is CASSQDDPTLRATNEKLFF. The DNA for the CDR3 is TGTGCCAGCAGCCAAGATGACCCCACCCTACGGGCAACTAATGAAAAACTGTTTTTT. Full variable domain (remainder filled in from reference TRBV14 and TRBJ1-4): EAGVTQFPSHSVIEKGQTVTLRCDPISGHDNLYWYRRVMGKEIKFLLHFVKESKQDESGMPNNRFLAERTGGTYSTLKVQPAELEDSGVYFCASSQDDPTLRATNEKLFFGSGTQLSVL.

The CDR3 sequence: CASSLGGGLAGDGEQFF. CDR3 sequence (DNA): TGTGCCAGCAGCTTAGGAGGAGGACTAGCGGGAGATGGGGAGCAGTTCTTC. This chain joins TRBV11-3 and TRBJ2-1; TRBD2 aligns across 13 bases. V lost 1 base, J lost 10 bases, and 10 bases stayed unmatched. The CDR3 runs 17 residues. The germline V gene has CDR1 SGHNT and CDR2 YENEEA.

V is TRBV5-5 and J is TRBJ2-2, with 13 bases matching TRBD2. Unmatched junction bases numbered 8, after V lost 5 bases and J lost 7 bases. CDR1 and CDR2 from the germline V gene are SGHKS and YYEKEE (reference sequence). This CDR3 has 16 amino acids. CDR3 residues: CASSPRTSGSLGELFF. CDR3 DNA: TGTGCCAGCAGTCCTAGGACTAGCGGGAGTCTCGGGGAGCTGTTTTTT.

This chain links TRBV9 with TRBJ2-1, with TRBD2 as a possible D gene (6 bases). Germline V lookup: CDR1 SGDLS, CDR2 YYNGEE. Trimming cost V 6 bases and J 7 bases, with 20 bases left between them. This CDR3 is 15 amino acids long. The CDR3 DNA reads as TGTGCCAGCACCCCGGCCGAGGGTGCGGGAAATGAGCAGTTCTTC. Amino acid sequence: CASTPAEGAGNEQFF.

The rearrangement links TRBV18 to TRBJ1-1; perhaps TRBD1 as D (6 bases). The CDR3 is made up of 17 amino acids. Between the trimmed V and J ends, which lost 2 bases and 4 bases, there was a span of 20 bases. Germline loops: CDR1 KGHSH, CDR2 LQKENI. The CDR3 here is CASSPTEGGIGGTEAFF. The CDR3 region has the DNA TGTGCCAGCTCACCAACCGAAGGGGGTATCGGAGGCACTGAAGCTTTCTTT. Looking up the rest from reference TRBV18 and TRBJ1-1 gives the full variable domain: NAGVMQNPRHLVRRRGQEARLRCSPMKGHSHVYWYRQLPEEGLKFMVYLQKENIIDESGMPKERFSAEFPKEGPSILRIQQVVRGDSAAYFCASSPTEGGIGGTEAFFGQGTRLTVV.